This T cell receptor beta chain was observed in a study of blood T cells in healthy people across ages. Study-wide points: PBMCs left unsorted prevented a conclusive naive versus antigen-experienced comparison. The study found more naive CD4+ cells and higher diversity in long-lived than aged donors.

This clonotype occurred a few times. The antigen is not known. Together with a sample-barcoded 5' primer, a J-beta primer mix was included in a second PCR lasting about 7 to 12 cycles. Each CDR3 protein gets one entry after TCRdb re-called the 5' RACE reads with MiXCR. The table includes 550,000 to 600,000 distinct CDR3 sequences, more than 45% detected once. Germline CDR1 is LGHNA and CDR2 is YSLEER. V was pared by 2 bases and J by 8 bases, with 15 bases of the junction left unmatched. CDR3 length: 17 amino acids. The TCR was taken from a man at least 80 years old in good health. Input material: blood. This chain links TRBV4-3 with TRBJ2-1; TRBD1 matches 7 bases. As DNA, the CDR3 is TGCGCCAGCAGCCAAAGATTGGTAAACAGGGGAAGGGATGAGCAGTTCTTC. Protein: CASSQRLVNRGRDEQFF.